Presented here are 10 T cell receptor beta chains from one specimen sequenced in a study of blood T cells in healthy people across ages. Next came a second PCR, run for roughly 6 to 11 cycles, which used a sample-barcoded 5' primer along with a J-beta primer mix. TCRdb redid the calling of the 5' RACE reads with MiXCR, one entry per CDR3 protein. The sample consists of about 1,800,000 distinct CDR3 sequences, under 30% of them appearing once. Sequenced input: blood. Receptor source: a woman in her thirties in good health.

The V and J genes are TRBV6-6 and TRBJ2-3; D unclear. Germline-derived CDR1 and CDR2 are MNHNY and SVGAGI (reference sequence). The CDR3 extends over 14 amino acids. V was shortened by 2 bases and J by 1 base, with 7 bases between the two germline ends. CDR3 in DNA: TGTGCCAGCAGTTACAATCCGGGCACAGATACGCAGTATTTT. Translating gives CASSYNPGTDTQYF.

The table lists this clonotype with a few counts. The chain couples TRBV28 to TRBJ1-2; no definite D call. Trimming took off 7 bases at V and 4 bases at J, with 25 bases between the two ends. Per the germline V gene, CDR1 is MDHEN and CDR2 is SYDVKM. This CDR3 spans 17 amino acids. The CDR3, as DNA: TGTGCCAGCACCTCTCCACACGGCGGGAGCGCGGGCTATGGCTACACCTTC. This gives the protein CASTSPHGGSAGYGYTF.

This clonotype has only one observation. CDR3 DNA: TGCAGTGCTAGCATATACAGGGGAAAAGAGACCCAGTACTTC. Amino acid sequence: CSASIYRGKETQYF. The chain joins TRBV20-1 to TRBJ2-5, with 7 bases lining up with TRBD1. This CDR3 is 14 amino acids long. J was trimmed by 3 bases and V by 3 bases; bases with no gene match: 7. The germline gives CDR1 DFQATT, CDR2 SNEGSKA (reference sequence).

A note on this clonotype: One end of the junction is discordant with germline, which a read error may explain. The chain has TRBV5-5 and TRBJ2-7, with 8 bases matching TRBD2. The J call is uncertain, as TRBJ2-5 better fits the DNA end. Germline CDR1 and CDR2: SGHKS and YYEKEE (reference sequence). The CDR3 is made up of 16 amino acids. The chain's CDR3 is CAGSLIGGDVGETQYF. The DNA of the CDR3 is TGTGCCGGCAGCTTGATCGGGGGGGATGTCGGAGAGACCCAGTACTTC.

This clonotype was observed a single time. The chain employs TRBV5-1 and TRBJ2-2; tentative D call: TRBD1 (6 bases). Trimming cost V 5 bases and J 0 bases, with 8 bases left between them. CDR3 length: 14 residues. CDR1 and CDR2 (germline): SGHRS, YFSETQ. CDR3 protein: CASSEGANTGELFF. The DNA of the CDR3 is TGCGCCAGCAGTGAGGGGGCGAACACCGGGGAGCTGTTTTTT.

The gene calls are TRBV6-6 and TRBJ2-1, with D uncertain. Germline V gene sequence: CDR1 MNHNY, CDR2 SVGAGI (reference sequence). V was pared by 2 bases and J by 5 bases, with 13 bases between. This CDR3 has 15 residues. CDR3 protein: CASSYAGANNNEQFF. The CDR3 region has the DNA TGTGCCAGCAGTTACGCCGGAGCGAATAACAATGAGCAGTTCTTC.

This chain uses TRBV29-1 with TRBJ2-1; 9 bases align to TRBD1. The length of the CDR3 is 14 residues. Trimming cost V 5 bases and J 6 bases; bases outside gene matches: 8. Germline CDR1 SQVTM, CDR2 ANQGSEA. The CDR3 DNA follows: TGCAGCGTTCACAGGGGGCCCCCTCTCAATGAGCAGTTCTTC. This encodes CSVHRGPPLNEQFF.

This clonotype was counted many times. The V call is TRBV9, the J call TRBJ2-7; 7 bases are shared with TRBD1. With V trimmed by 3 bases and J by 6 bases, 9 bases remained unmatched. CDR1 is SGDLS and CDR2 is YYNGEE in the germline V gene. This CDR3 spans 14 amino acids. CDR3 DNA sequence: TGTGCCAGCAGCGCCACCGGGACAGCACGCGAGCAGTACTTC. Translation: CASSATGTAREQYF.

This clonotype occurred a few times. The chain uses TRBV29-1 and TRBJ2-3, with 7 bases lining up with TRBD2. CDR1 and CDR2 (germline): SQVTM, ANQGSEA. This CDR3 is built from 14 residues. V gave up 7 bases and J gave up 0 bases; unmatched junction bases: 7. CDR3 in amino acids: CSAGAGDSTDTQYF. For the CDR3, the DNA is TGCAGCGCTGGGGCGGGGGATAGCACAGATACGCAGTATTTT.

The CDR3 is CASSFSTGTSGRHTQYF. The CDR3 DNA follows: TGTGCCAGCAGCTTTTCGACCGGGACTAGCGGGAGACATACGCAGTATTTT. The chain uses TRBV7-2 and TRBJ2-3, with 14 bases lining up with TRBD2. CDR3 length: 17 residues. Germline V gives CDR1 SGHTA, CDR2 FQGNSA. Losses at the gene ends were 3 bases for V and 7 bases for J; bases not matched to a gene: 9.